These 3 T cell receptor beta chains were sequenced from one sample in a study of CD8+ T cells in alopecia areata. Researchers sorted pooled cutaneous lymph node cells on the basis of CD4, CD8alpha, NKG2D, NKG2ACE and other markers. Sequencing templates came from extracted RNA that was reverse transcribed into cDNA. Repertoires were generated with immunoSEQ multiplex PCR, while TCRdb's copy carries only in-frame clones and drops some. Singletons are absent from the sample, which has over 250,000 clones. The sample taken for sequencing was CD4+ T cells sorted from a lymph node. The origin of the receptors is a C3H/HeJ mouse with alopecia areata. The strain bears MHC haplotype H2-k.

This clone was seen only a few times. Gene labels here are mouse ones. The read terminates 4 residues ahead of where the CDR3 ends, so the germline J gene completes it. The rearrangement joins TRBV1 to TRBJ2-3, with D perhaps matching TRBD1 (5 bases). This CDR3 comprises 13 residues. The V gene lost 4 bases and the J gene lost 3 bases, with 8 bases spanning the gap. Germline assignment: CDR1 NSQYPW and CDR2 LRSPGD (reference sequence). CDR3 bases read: TGCACCTGCAGTGGAGGACAAGCAGAA. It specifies CTCSGGQAE. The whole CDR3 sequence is CTCSGGQAETLYF.

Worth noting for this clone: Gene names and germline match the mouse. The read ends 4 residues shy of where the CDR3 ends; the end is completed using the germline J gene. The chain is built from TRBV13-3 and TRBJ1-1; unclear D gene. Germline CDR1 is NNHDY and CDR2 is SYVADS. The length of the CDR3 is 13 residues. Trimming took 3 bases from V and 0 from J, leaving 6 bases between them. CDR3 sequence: CASSGQSNTEVFF. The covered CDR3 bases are TGTGCCAGCAGTGGCCAGTCAAACACA.

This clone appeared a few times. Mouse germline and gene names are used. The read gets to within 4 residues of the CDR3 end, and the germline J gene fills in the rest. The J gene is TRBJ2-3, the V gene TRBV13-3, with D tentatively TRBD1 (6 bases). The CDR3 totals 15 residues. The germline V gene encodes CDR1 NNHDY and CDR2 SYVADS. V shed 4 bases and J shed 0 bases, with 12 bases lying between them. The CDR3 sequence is CASSMDSTSAETLYF. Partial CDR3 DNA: TGTGCCAGCAGTATGGACAGTACTAGTGCAGAA.